These 20 T cell receptor beta chains were sequenced from one sample in a study of cytomegalovirus exposure and HLA in healthy donors. PCR employed 60 Vbeta and 13 Jbeta primers. Produced via immunoSEQ multiplex PCR; TCRdb's table is partial and in-frame only. This table has approximately 150,000 clones, around 80% appearing once. Sequencing used PBMCs. Receptors originate from a man in his forties in good health and CMV-seropositive.

This chain uses TRBV2 with TRBJ2-5, with D maybe TRBD2 (5 bases). Germline V lookup: CDR1 SNHLY, CDR2 FYNNEI. Trimming stripped 4 bases from V and 5 bases from J, with 8 bases between. The CDR3 runs 12 residues. The CDR3 sequence is CASSVARETQYF. CDR3 coding DNA: TGTGCCAGCAGTGTAGCGAGGGAGACCCAGTACTTC.

The chain uses TRBV7-8 and TRBJ2-1, with D perhaps matching TRBD2 (7 bases). Germline CDR1 SGHVS, CDR2 FQNEAQ. The germline V and J ends were trimmed by 6 bases and 8 bases, with 23 bases remaining between them. This CDR3 has 16 residues. The CDR3 sequence: CASRPNLGGGWDEQFF. The CDR3 DNA reads TGTGCCAGCAGACCAAACTTAGGGGGGGGTTGGGATGAGCAGTTCTTC.

The chain is built from TRBV6-1 and TRBJ2-1; D might be TRBD2 (5 bases). The CDR3 sequence is 13 residues long. V lost 7 bases and J 10 bases, leaving 17 bases between the germline ends. CDR1 MNHNS and CDR2 SASEGT come from the germline V gene. The CDR3 region has the DNA TGTGCCAGCACCTCTGCGGACCGGAGGGAGCAGTTCTTC. This encodes CASTSADRREQFF.

The chain combines TRBV6-5 with TRBJ2-7; possible D gene TRBD1, 5 bases. Germline values: CDR1 MNHEY, CDR2 SVGAGI. Deletions cut 10 bases from V and 2 bases from J, with 15 bases between. CDR3 length: 13 amino acids. CDR3 DNA: TGTGCCACGAAGGTTCCAGGGACCTACGAGCAGTACTTC. This encodes CATKVPGTYEQYF.

The chain's CDR3 is CASSEVAGGRHEQYF. The DNA for the CDR3 is TGTGCCAGCAGTGAAGTGGCGGGGGGCAGGCACGAGCAGTACTTC. This chain uses TRBV6-1 with TRBJ2-5; 8 nucleotides align to TRBD2. The J call is doubtful: the DNA matches TRBJ2-7 better. Germline V CDR1 and CDR2: MNHNS, SASEGT. The CDR3 loop spans 15 amino acids.

In its sample, this clone was seen once. The chain has TRBV5-1 and TRBJ2-5; unclear D gene. The CDR3 has 15 residues. Trimming pared 4 bases from V and 2 bases from J, leaving 15 bases between. The germline CDR1 and CDR2 sequences are SGHRS and YFSETQ. CDR3 in amino acids: CASSPKWSQQETQYF. The DNA for the CDR3 is TGCGCCAGCAGCCCCAAGTGGAGCCAACAAGAGACCCAGTACTTC.

This clone was seen just once. J is TRBJ2-2 and V is TRBV4-3; 7 bases agree with TRBD2. Unmatched junction bases numbered 15, after V lost 2 bases and J lost 0 bases. The CDR3 consists of 20 residues. Per germline, CDR1 LGHNA and CDR2 YSLEER. This CDR3 reads CASSQLSIVAGDTNTGELFF. The CDR3 bases are TGCGCCAGCAGCCAACTATCAATAGTGGCGGGAGATACGAACACCGGGGAGCTGTTTTTT.

The V and J genes are TRBV4-1 and TRBJ2-7; no clear D. The CDR3 consists of 15 residues. CDR1 is MGHRA and CDR2 is YSYEKL in the germline V gene. Between the trimmed V and J ends, which lost 2 bases and 0 bases, there was a span of 11 bases. The CDR3 region has the DNA TGCGCCAGCAGCCAACCCCAAGAGAGCTCCTACGAGCAGTACTTC. This codes for CASSQPQESSYEQYF.

On this clone: Other nucleotide sequences from this sample produce the same CDR3. The chain couples TRBV9 to TRBJ2-7, with 12 bases identical to TRBD2. This CDR3 has 16 residues. The trim removed 5 bases at V and 3 bases at J, leaving 9 bases unmatched. The germline CDR1 and CDR2 sequences are SGDLS and YYNGEE. CDR3 sequence reads: CASSEGPGLAGYEQYF. In DNA, the CDR3 is TGTGCCAGCAGTGAGGGACCGGGACTAGCGGGCTACGAGCAGTACTTC.

The chain joins TRBV6-1 to TRBJ2-3; D is possibly TRBD2 (6 bases). The CDR3 has 15 residues. Deletions cut 5 bases from V and 1 base from J, with 13 bases between. CDR1 is MNHNS and CDR2 is SASEGT in the germline V gene. The CDR3 reads CASSLLLARTDTQYF. DNA of the CDR3: TGTGCCAGCAGTCTCCTACTAGCCCGCACAGATACGCAGTATTTT.

The rearrangement joins TRBV2 to TRBJ2-7; 9 bases are shared with TRBD1. The germline V gene encodes CDR1 SNHLY and CDR2 FYNNEI. V was pared by 3 bases and J by 0 bases, with 6 bases of the junction left unmatched. This CDR3 spans 16 amino acids. CDR3 DNA: TGTGCCAGCAGTGAGGAACGGGACAGGGTCTCCTACGAGCAGTACTTC. It is translated as CASSEERDRVSYEQYF.

The rearrangement links TRBV6-1 to TRBJ1-1; unclear D gene. Trimming pared 0 bases from V and 5 bases from J, leaving 13 bases between. CDR1 MNHNS and CDR2 SASEGT come from the germline V gene. There are 15 residues in the CDR3. The CDR3 protein is CASSEARWRETEAFF. Written as DNA, the CDR3 is TGTGCCAGCAGTGAAGCAAGGTGGAGGGAAACTGAAGCTTTCTTT.

The gene calls are TRBV7-2 and TRBJ2-2, with a tentative D call TRBD2 (5 bases). In germline, CDR1 is SGHTA, CDR2 FQGNSA. The ends were cut back, 5 bases at V and 5 bases at J, with 12 bases in the middle. CDR3 size: 14 residues. CDR3 nucleotide sequence: TGTGCCAGCAGCAGCCTCGGAGGAACCGGGGAGCTGTTTTTT. This translates into CASSSLGGTGELFF. Complete variable domain (other parts from reference TRBV7-2 and TRBJ2-2): GAGVSQSPSNKVTEKGKDVELRCDPISGHTALYWYRQSLGQGLEFLIYFQGNSAPDKSGLPSDRFSAERTGGSVSTLTIQRTQQEDSAVYLCASSSLGGTGELFFGEGSRLTVL.

V gene TRBV5-1 combines with J gene TRBJ2-2; 10 positions agree with TRBD1. The CDR3 runs to 16 residues. V lost 4 bases and J lost 2; bases outside the gene matches: 5. In germline, CDR1 is SGHRS, CDR2 YFSETQ. CDR3 sequence reads: CASSPGQGRNTGELFF. In DNA form, the CDR3 reads TGCGCCAGCAGCCCGGGACAGGGGCGAAACACCGGGGAGCTGTTTTTT.

This clone was recorded once. The chain is built from TRBV9 and TRBJ2-1; 10 bases fit TRBD2. CDR1 is SGDLS, CDR2 YYNGEE, per germline. The CDR3 runs 17 residues. Germline trimming cut 4 bases from V and 3 bases from J; bases unmatched to any gene: 10. For the CDR3, the DNA is TGTGCCAGCAGCCCTCGGGGAGCGGGAGGGGACTACAATGAGCAGTTCTTC. Its translation: CASSPRGAGGDYNEQFF.

This clone was seen once. V usage is TRBV2 and J usage is TRBJ2-5, with D possibly being TRBD1 (6 bases). Trimming took off 4 bases at V and 5 bases at J, with 14 bases between the two ends. Germline lookup yields CDR1 SNHLY and CDR2 FYNNEI. CDR3 length: 14 residues. CDR3 bases: TGTGCCAGCAGTGCATTAACAGGGTACGAGACCCAGTACTTC. This encodes CASSALTGYETQYF.

The chain employs TRBV2 and TRBJ2-7; 10 bases match TRBD2. Germline CDR1 and CDR2: SNHLY and FYNNEI. This CDR3 comprises 14 residues. V lost 5 bases to trimming and J lost 6 bases; unmatched junction nucleotides: 7. CDR3 DNA sequence: TGTGCCAGCAGTCTTCTAGCGGGAGCAGGCGAGCAGTACTTC. This translates into CASSLLAGAGEQYF.

The chain couples TRBV28 to TRBJ2-7, with D perhaps matching TRBD1 (6 bases). The germline V and J ends were trimmed by 6 bases and 2 bases, with 14 bases remaining between them. The CDR3 loop spans 14 amino acids. Germline V lookup: CDR1 MDHEN, CDR2 SYDVKM. CDR3 residues: CASSPGTPTYEQYF. The CDR3 nucleotides read TGTGCCAGCAGCCCCGGGACACCTACCTACGAGCAGTACTTC.

Remarks on this clone: The sample has other DNA sequences that encode this CDR3 too. The chain links TRBV30 to TRBJ1-1, with D maybe TRBD1 (6 bases). This CDR3 is built from 13 residues. Deletions cut 3 bases from V and 1 base from J, with 9 bases between. The germline V gene encodes CDR1 GTSNPN and CDR2 SVGIG (reference sequence). In nucleotides, the CDR3 is TGTGCCTGGAGCGGACAGCCGAACACTGAAGCTTTCTTT. It yields the protein CAWSGQPNTEAFF.

This clone was found a few times. J is TRBJ1-1 and V is TRBV28, with D tentatively TRBD1 (5 bases). Trimming left V 7 bases short and J 0 bases short, with 9 bases between. The CDR3 has 13 residues. In germline, CDR1 is MDHEN, CDR2 SYDVKM. The CDR3 sequence: CASIGHMNTEAFF. In nucleotides, the CDR3 is TGTGCCAGCATAGGACACATGAACACTGAAGCTTTCTTT.